The T cell receptor (beta chain) described here comes from a study of vaccination and CD4 T cells after COVID-19. Comment on this clonotype: The antigen is unknown.

The Oncomine TCR Beta short-read assay sequenced DNA from cultured CD4+ T cells. TCRdb reprocessed the PCR reads via MiXCR and lists one record per CDR3 protein. The data show over 15,000 distinct CDR3 sequences, approximately 52% seen once. Treatment of the sample: approximately nine-day PBMC culture with coronavirus spike peptide pools or control peptides (ViraFEST assay). Sequenced material: CD4+ T cells from blood, cultured in vitro. The receptor was isolated from a human donor who had recovered from COVID-19.

CDR3 in amino acids: CASSSVTTGVGEQYF. CDR3 nucleotide sequence: TGTGCCAGCAGCTCCGTTACTACAGGGGTGGGCGAGCAGTACTTC. The V call is TRBV7-2, the J call TRBJ2-7; 7 nucleotides align to TRBD1. The CDR3 is 15 amino acids. Trimming cost V 4 bases and J 6 bases; bases outside gene matches: 12. Germline CDR1 is SGHTA and CDR2 is FQGNSA.